This record looks at one T cell receptor (beta chain) sequence and its context. This sample stems from a study of OX40 agonist ivuxolimab in advanced cancers. Generated by immunoSEQ multiplex PCR, the TCRdb table keeps only in-frame clones and is missing some. This table has around 30,000 clones, roughly 90% appearing once. This CDR3 region has 15 residues. The ends were cut back, 9 bases at V and 5 bases at J, with 20 bases in the middle. Germline values: CDR1 LNHDA, CDR2 SQIVND (reference sequence). The chain carries TRBV19 and TRBJ1-5; D possibly corresponds to TRBD1 (6 bases). Sequencing was performed on CD4+ or CD8+ T cells sorted from blood, taken in a trial of the OX40 agonist ivuxolimab. The receptor comes from an adult with an advanced solid tumor such as melanoma, head and neck, liver or kidney cancer. The CDR3: CASAFSMAGDQPQHF. DNA of the CDR3: TGTGCCAGCGCCTTTTCCATGGCAGGGGATCAGCCCCAGCATTTT.